Presented here are 16 T cell receptor beta chains from one specimen sequenced in a study of control samples from healthy donors and cancer patients. Clones were sequenced by immunoSEQ multiplex PCR, and TCRdb holds only the in-frame ones, with some missing. Of about 190,000 clones in the sample, around 90% were seen once. The source material was blood. These TCRs come from a man aged 30 to 45 in good health.

The J gene is TRBJ1-2, the V gene TRBV11-2, with D unclear. The CDR3 is 15 residues long. CDR1 and CDR2 from the germline V gene are SGHAT and FQNNGV. The V gene lost 2 bases and the J gene lost 4 bases, with 14 bases spanning the gap. The CDR3 here is CASSLTRTPIYGYTF. The CDR3 coding sequence is TGTGCCAGCAGCTTAACGCGGACCCCTATCTATGGCTACACCTTC.

The chain employs TRBV19 and TRBJ1-2; the D is unclear. Germline loops: CDR1 LNHDA, CDR2 SQIVND (reference sequence). The CDR3 length is 14 residues. V shed 7 bases and J shed 8 bases, with 20 bases lying between them. The CDR3 DNA reads TGTGCCAGTAAGCTTCCAGGCGCTAATAAGGGCTACACCTTC. Protein sequence: CASKLPGANKGYTF.

The gene calls are TRBV6-6 and TRBJ1-1; 8 bases map to TRBD1. CDR3 length equals 12 residues. The V and J ends lost 7 bases and 8 bases, in that order; junction bases with no gene match: 6. Per germline, CDR1 MNHNY and CDR2 SVGAGI (reference sequence). The CDR3 spells CASIPGGREAFF. The DNA for the CDR3 is TGTGCCAGCATTCCAGGGGGCCGGGAAGCTTTCTTT.

J is TRBJ2-1 and V is TRBV7-9, with D unresolved. Germline CDR1 reads SEHNR; CDR2 reads FQNEAQ (reference sequence). Trimming shortened V by 4 bases and J by 5 bases, and 3 bases separated the two germline ends. This CDR3 has 11 residues. The CDR3 nucleotides are TGTGCCAGCAGCTACGACAATGAGCAGTTCTTC. Translation gives CASSYDNEQFF.

This rearrangement joins TRBV7-9 to TRBJ2-7; no firm D call. Germline V gene data show CDR1 as SEHNR and CDR2 as FQNEAQ (reference sequence). V dropped 4 bases and J dropped 3 bases, with 4 bases sitting between them. The CDR3 totals 11 residues. The CDR3 reads CASSSLYEQYF. The CDR3, as DNA: TGTGCCAGCAGCTCCCTCTACGAGCAGTACTTC.

V gene TRBV6-9 combines with J gene TRBJ1-4; TRBD1 is a possible D gene (5 bases). Germline CDR1 MNHGY, CDR2 SVAAGI. The length of the CDR3 is 16 residues. V was shortened by 1 base and J by 10 bases, with 19 bases between the two germline ends. CDR3 sequence (DNA): TGTGCCAGCAGTTATTTGGCCCGGGGGGTTCGTGTAAAACTGTTTTTT. It translates to CASSYLARGVRVKLFF.

CDR3 in DNA: TGTGCCAGCAGCCCGAACCCGGGACAGGGGACCTACGAGCAGTACTTC. It translates to CASSPNPGQGTYEQYF. The chain uses TRBV14 and TRBJ2-7; 10 nucleotides match TRBD1. The J segment lost 2 bases and the V segment lost 4 bases, leaving 8 bases of the junction unmatched. The CDR3 runs 16 residues. Germline V CDR1 and CDR2: SGHDN, FVKESK.

V gene TRBV18 combines with J gene TRBJ1-2; 10 bases are a match to TRBD1. This CDR3 is built from 14 residues. V was pared by 6 bases and J by 0 bases, with 1 base of the junction left unmatched. CDR1 is KGHSH and CDR2 is LQKENI in the germline V gene. CDR3 loop: CASSGQGANYGYTF. The CDR3 bases are TGTGCCAGCTCTGGACAGGGGGCTAACTATGGCTACACCTTC.

This rearrangement joins TRBV6-4 to TRBJ1-1; no reliable D call. The CDR3 length is 12 residues. The V and J ends lost 4 bases and 12 bases respectively, with 15 bases between them. Germline CDR1 reads MRHNA; CDR2 reads SNTAGT. The CDR3 region is CASSVNPREPFF. DNA of the CDR3: TGTGCCAGCAGTGTTAACCCCCGAGAACCTTTCTTT.

The V gene is TRBV10-3, the J gene TRBJ2-3, with 7 bases fitting TRBD1. With V trimmed by 7 bases and J by 3 bases, 4 bases remained unmatched. Per germline, CDR1 ENHRY and CDR2 SYGVKD. The CDR3 runs to 13 residues. The CDR3 reads CAITRQGTDTQYF. CDR3 bases: TGTGCCATCACTCGACAGGGTACAGATACGCAGTATTTT.

The chain couples TRBV27 to TRBJ2-7, with D unclear. The CDR3 totals 15 residues. V lost 0 bases and J 0 bases, leaving 9 bases between the germline ends. Germline V gene data show CDR1 as MNHEY and CDR2 as SMNVEV (reference sequence). The CDR3 region is CASSLSPGSSYEQYF. The DNA for the CDR3 is TGTGCCAGCAGTTTATCCCCAGGCAGCTCCTACGAGCAGTACTTC.

This chain links TRBV7-8 with TRBJ2-1, with 7 nucleotides matching TRBD2. The ends lost 5 bases at V and 8 bases at J; junction bases unmatched: 12. The CDR3 loop spans 15 amino acids. The germline V gene encodes CDR1 SGHVS and CDR2 FQNEAQ. CDR3 in amino acids: CASSRAWAGEYEQFF. The CDR3 region has the DNA TGTGCCAGCAGCCGTGCATGGGCGGGGGAGTATGAGCAGTTCTTC. The full variable domain, its missing parts supplied by reference TRBV7-8 and TRBJ2-1, is GAGVSQSPRYKVAKRGQDVALRCDPISGHVSLFWYQQALGQGPEFLTYFQNEAQLDKSGLPSDRFFAERPEGSVSTLKIQRTQQEDSAVYLCASSRAWAGEYEQFFGPGTRLTVL.

This chain joins TRBV6-5 and TRBJ1-2; unclear D gene. Trimming took off 2 bases at V and 3 bases at J, with 13 bases between the two ends. Germline assignment: CDR1 MNHEY and CDR2 SVGAGI. The CDR3 spans 15 residues. The CDR3 region has the DNA TGTGCCAGCAGTTACACCCCGGCGGGATACTATGGCTACACCTTC. Translated: CASSYTPAGYYGYTF.

V is TRBV18 and J is TRBJ2-5, with 7 bases identical to TRBD1. V shed 1 base and J 2 bases; nucleotides not matched to a gene: 4. Germline-derived CDR1 and CDR2 are KGHSH and LQKENI. The CDR3 has 15 residues. In nucleotides, the CDR3 is TGTGCCAGCTCACCACAACAGGGGTTGCAAGAGACCCAGTACTTC. This codes for CASSPQQGLQETQYF.

Note on this clone: One end of the junction is discordant with germline, which a read error may explain. The chain links TRBV5-5 to TRBJ1-6; TRBD1 might be the D (6 bases). The length of the CDR3 is 14 residues. Looked up from germline, CDR1 is SGHKS and CDR2 is YYEKEE (reference sequence). The DNA for the CDR3 is TGTGCCTCCCGCGGGCAGGGGCCTAATTCATCCCTCCACTTT. Amino acid sequence: CASRGQGPNSSLHF.

The rearrangement links TRBV18 to TRBJ1-4; 8 bases are shared with TRBD1. The length of the CDR3 is 15 residues. V lost 0 bases to trimming and J lost 8 bases; unmatched junction nucleotides: 5. Germline V gives CDR1 KGHSH, CDR2 LQKENI. This CDR3 is CASSPPQGAGEKLFF. The CDR3 DNA sequence: TGTGCCAGCTCACCACCGCAGGGGGCAGGAGAAAAACTGTTTTTT.